Below, 5 T cell receptor beta chains from the same sample are listed, as sequenced in a study of blood T cell repertoires in COVID-19. The table came from immunoSEQ multiplex PCR; TCRdb's copy has only in-frame clones and leaves some out. The sample contains over 20,000 clones, approximately 72% of which appear only once. Input material: peripheral blood. The source is a man aged 50 or older with COVID-19, enrolled during active disease.

This chain links TRBV5-1 with TRBJ2-5; no definite D call. Trimming removed 2 bases from V and 4 bases from J, with 3 bases in between. The CDR3 runs 11 residues. Germline CDR1 and CDR2: SGHRS and YFSETQ. CDR3 sequence: CASSFSETQYF. Here the CDR3 DNA reads TGCGCCAGCAGCTTCTCAGAGACCCAGTACTTC.

The CDR3 reads CATKRQGRSGTEAFF. CDR3 sequence (DNA): TGTGCCACAAAGAGACAGGGCCGCTCGGGCACTGAAGCTTTCTTT. The V gene is TRBV6-5, the J gene TRBJ1-1; 7 nucleotides align to TRBD1. V lost 10 bases to trimming and J lost 4 bases; unmatched junction nucleotides: 15. The CDR3 sequence is 15 residues long. Germline CDR1 and CDR2: MNHEY and SVGAGI.

The chain recombines TRBV6-5 with TRBJ2-1; TRBD1 matches at 8 bases. Unmatched junction bases numbered 6, after V lost 4 bases and J lost 7 bases. Germline CDR1 reads MNHEY; CDR2 reads SVGAGI. The CDR3 has 14 residues. The CDR3 reads CASSSDRGSNEQFF. In DNA form, the CDR3 reads TGTGCCAGCAGTTCCGACAGGGGATCAAATGAGCAGTTCTTC.

This chain links TRBV6-5 with TRBJ2-1; TRBD2 aligns across 7 bases. Per germline, CDR1 MNHEY and CDR2 SVGAGI. The CDR3 has 14 residues. V dropped 6 bases and J dropped 8; count of bases not matched to a gene: 10. The CDR3 is CASRVGGSGHEQFF. CDR3 nucleotide sequence: TGTGCCAGCAGGGTGGGCGGGAGCGGGCATGAGCAGTTCTTC.

This clone occurred a few times. This rearrangement joins TRBV3-1 (or the pseudogene TRBV3-2) to TRBJ1-1, with 7 bases lining up with TRBD1. This CDR3 has 15 amino acids. J lost 4 bases, V lost 6 bases, and 11 bases had no gene match. The germline gives CDR1 LGHDT, CDR2 YNNKEL (reference sequence). CDR3 residues: CASRKTGEAGTEAFF. In nucleotides, the CDR3 is TGTGCCAGCAGAAAAACAGGGGAGGCGGGCACTGAAGCTTTCTTT.